A selection of T cell receptor beta chains follows, all from one sample in a study of identical twins. TCRdb fed the 5' RACE reads into MiXCR, producing one record per CDR3 protein. The table records around 500,000 distinct CDR3 sequences, approximately 15% of them present only once. The same sample was also used in a study of yellow fever vaccine responses in identical twins.

The sequencing input was CD4+ T cells sorted from blood. All receptors come from a young woman in good health. Both conserved end residues are trimmed from each CDR3. D genes are given only for firm matches.

TRBJ2-3,TRBD2,TRBV7-2,ASGLQAGVDTQY
TRBJ2-4,NA,TRBV5-1,ASSLPSGGSNIQY
TRBJ2-2,NA,TRBV29-1,SVEAPVSPGELF
TRBJ2-5,TRBD1,TRBV20-1,SARSSGGAETQY
TRBJ2-5,TRBD1,TRBV27,ASSYSRGSQETQY
TRBJ2-4,TRBD2,TRBV28,ASSLETSGSKNIQY
TRBJ2-2,TRBD1,TRBV7-6,ASSSGQSGTGELF
TRBJ2-2,NA,TRBV4-3,ASSQLSGGPGELF
TRBJ2-1,NA,TRBV4-2,ASSQDGRGGEQF
TRBJ2-3,TRBD2,TRBV5-1,ASSLAGSFTDTQY
TRBJ2-5,NA,TRBV11-2,ASSLDGVQETQY
TRBJ1-6,TRBD1,TRBV3-1,ASSPRDRVSSPLH
TRBJ2-7,TRBD1,TRBV28,ASSQTGWAYEQY
TRBJ2-1,NA,TRBV6-1,ASSGLGLRDYNEQF
TRBJ1-1,TRBD1,TRBV5-1,ASMGQGGTEAF
TRBJ2-7,NA,TRBV6-2/TRBV6-3,ASSYSAGSYEQY
TRBJ1-1,NA,TRBV1,TSMGETEAF
TRBJ2-5,NA,TRBV7-2,ASRGTKQETQY
TRBJ2-2,TRBD2,TRBV11-2,ASSLDRTSGSLAGELF
TRBJ2-3,NA,TRBV5-1,ASSLDSHGTDTQY